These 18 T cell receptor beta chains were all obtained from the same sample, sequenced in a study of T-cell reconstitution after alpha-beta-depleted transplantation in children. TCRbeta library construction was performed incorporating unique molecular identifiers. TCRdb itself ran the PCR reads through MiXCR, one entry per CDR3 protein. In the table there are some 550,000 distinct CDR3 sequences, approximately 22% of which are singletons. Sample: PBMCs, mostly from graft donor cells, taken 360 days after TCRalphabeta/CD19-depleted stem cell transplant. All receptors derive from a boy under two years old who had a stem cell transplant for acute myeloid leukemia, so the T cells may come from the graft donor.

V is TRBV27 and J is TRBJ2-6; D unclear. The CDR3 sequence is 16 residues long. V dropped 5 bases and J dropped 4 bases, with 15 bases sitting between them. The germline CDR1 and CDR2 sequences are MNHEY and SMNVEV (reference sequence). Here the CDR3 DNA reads TGTGCCAGCAGTACAATCACTCTGCGCGGGGCCAACGTCCTGACTTTC. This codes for CASSTITLRGANVLTF.

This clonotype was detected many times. CDR3 protein: CASRPERTANEQFF. The CDR3 DNA is TGCGCCAGCAGGCCGGAGAGGACGGCTAATGAGCAGTTCTTC. This chain joins TRBV5-1 and TRBJ2-1, with D hard to call. Germline CDR1 SGHRS, CDR2 YFSETQ. V was trimmed by 5 bases and J by 7 bases, leaving 16 bases between them. The CDR3 has 14 residues.

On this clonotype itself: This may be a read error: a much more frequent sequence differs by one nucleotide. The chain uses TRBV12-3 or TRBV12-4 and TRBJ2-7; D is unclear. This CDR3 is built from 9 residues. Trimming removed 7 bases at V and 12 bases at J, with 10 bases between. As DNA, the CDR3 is TGTGCCAGCACCGCTCGGAGGTACTTC. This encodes CASTARRYF.

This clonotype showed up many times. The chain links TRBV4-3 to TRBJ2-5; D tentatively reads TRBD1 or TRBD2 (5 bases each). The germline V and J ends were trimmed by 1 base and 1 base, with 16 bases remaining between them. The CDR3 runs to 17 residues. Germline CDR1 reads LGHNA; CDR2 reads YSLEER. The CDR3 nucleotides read TGCGCCAGCAGCCAAGTTAGAGGGGCCCCGGGCCAAGAGACCCAGTACTTC. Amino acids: CASSQVRGAPGQETQYF.

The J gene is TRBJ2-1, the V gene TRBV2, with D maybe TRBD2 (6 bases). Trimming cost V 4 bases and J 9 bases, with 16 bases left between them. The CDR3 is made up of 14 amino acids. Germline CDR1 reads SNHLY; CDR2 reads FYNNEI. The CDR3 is CASSGVASAAEQFF. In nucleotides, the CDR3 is TGTGCCAGCAGTGGGGTGGCTAGCGCGGCTGAGCAGTTCTTC.

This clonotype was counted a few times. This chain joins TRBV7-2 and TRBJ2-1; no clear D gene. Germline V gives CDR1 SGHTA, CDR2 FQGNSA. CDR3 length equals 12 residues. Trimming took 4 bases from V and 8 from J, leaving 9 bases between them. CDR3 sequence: CASSSPFDEQFF. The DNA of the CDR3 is TGTGCCAGCAGCTCCCCGTTCGATGAGCAGTTCTTC. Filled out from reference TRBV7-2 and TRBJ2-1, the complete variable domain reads GAGVSQSPSNKVTEKGKDVELRCDPISGHTALYWYRQSLGQGLEFLIYFQGNSAPDKSGLPSDRFSAERTGGSVSTLTIQRTQQEDSAVYLCASSSPFDEQFFGPGTRLTVL.

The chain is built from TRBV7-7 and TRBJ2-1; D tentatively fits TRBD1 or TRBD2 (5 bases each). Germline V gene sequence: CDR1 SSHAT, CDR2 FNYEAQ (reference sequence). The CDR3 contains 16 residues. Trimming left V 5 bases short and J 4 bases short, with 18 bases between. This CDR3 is CASSPSAVRGYNEQFF. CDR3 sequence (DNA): TGTGCCAGCAGCCCCTCGGCGGTGAGGGGTTACAATGAGCAGTTCTTC.

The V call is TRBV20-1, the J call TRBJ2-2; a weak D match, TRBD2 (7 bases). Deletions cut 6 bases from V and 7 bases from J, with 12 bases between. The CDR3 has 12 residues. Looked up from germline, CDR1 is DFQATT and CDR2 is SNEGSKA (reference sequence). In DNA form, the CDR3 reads TGCAGTGCGGGGGGGCGGATCGGGGAGCTGTTTTTT. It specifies CSAGGRIGELFF.

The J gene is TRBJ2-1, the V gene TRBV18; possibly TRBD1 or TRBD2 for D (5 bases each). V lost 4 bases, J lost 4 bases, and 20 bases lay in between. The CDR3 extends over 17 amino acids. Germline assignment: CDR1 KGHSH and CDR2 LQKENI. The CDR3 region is CASSLSPGQDGYNEQFF. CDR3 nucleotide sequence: TGTGCCAGCTCACTCAGCCCGGGGCAGGACGGGTACAATGAGCAGTTCTTC.

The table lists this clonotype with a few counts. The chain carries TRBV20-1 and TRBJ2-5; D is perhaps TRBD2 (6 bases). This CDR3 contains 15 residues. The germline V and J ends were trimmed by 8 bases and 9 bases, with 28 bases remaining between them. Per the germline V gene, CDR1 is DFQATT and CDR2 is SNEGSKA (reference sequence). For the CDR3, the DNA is TGCAGTCTGAAGGTCGAGGCGGGGACCCTTACGGCCCAGTACTTC. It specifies CSLKVEAGTLTAQYF.

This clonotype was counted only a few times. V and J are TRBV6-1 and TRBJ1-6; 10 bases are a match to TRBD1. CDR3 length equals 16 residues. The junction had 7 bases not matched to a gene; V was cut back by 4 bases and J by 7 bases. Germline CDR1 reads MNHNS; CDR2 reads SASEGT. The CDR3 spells CASSVGQGIGNSPLHF. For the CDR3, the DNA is TGTGCCAGCAGTGTGGGACAGGGGATTGGCAATTCACCCCTCCACTTT.

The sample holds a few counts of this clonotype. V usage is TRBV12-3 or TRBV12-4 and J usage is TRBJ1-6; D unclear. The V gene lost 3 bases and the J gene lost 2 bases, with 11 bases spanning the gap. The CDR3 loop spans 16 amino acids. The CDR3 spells CASSFTRSTYNSPLHF. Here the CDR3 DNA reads TGTGCCAGCAGTTTCACCAGGTCCACCTATAATTCACCCCTCCACTTT.

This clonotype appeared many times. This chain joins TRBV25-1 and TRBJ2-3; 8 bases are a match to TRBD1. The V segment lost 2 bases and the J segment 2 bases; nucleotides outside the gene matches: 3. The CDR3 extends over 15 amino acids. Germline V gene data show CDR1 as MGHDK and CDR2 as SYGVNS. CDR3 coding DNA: TGTGCCAGCAGTGAACGGACAGGGAACACAGATACGCAGTATTTT. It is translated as CASSERTGNTDTQYF.

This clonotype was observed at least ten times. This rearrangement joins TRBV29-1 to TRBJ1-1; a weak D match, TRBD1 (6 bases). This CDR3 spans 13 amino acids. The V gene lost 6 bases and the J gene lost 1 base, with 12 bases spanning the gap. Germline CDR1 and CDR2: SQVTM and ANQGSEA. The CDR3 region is CSVPQGWNTEAFF. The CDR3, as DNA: TGCAGCGTGCCACAGGGTTGGAACACTGAAGCTTTCTTT.

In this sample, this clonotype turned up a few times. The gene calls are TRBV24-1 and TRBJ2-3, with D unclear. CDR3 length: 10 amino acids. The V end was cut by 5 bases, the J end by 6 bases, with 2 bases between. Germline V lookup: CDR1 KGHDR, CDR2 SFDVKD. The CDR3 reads CATSVDTQYF. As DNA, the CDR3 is TGTGCCACCAGTGTTGATACGCAGTATTTT.

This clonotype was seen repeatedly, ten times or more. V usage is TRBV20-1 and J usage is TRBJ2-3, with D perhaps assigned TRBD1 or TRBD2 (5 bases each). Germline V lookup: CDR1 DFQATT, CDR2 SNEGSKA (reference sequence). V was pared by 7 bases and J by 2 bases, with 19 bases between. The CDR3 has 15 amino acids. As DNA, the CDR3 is TGCAGTGTCATTCCCGGGACGTCTCCCACAGATACGCAGTATTTT. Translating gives CSVIPGTSPTDTQYF.

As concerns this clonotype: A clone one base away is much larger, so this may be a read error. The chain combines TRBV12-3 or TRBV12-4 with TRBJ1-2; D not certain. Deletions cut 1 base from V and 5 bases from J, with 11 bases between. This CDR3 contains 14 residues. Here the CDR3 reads CASSLVYSAYGYTF. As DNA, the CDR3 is TGTGCCAGCAGTTTAGTGTACAGTGCTTATGGCTACACCTTC.

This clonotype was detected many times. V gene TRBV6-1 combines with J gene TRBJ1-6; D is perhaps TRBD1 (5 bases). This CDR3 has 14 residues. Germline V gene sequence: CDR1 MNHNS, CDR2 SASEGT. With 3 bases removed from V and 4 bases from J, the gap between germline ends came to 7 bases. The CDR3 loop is CASSEGPYNSPLHF. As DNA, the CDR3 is TGTGCCAGCAGTGAGGGGCCATATAATTCACCCCTCCACTTT.